This T cell receptor (beta chain) appears in the sequencing data of a study of blood T cell repertoires in COVID-19. Study in general: Sample material is recorded as cDNA or gDNA derived from T cells, B-cell-depleted T cells, or PBMCs.

Generated by immunoSEQ multiplex PCR, the TCRdb table keeps only in-frame clones and is missing some. The repertoire includes 200,000 to 250,000 clones, 70% to 90% of them detected once, and 10% to 15% sits in the top ten. The CDR3 has 16 residues. Trimming took 5 bases from V and 2 from J; bases not matched to a gene: 3. CDR1 and CDR2 (germline): MNHEY, SMNVEV (reference sequence). This receptor was identified in a young woman who had recovered from COVID-19. The V and J genes are TRBV27 and TRBJ2-2; TRBD2 matches at 12 bases. Sequencing was done on a sample of peripheral blood. The CDR3 sequence: CASSKGLAGNTGELFF. CDR3 bases: TGTGCCAGCAGTAAGGGACTAGCGGGTAACACCGGGGAGCTGTTTTTT.